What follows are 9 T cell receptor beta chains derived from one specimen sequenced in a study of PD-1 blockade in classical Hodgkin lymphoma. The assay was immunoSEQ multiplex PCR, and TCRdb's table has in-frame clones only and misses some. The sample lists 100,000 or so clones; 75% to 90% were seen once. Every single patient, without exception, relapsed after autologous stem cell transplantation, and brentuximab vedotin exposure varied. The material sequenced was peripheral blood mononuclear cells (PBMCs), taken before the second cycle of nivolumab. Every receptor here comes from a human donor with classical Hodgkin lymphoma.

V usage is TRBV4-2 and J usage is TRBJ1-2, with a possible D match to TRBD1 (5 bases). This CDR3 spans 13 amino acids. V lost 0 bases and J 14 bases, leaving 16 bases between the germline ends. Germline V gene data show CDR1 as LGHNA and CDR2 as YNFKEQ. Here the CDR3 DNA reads TGTGCCAGCAGCCAAGATCAGGGAGATAAGGGGACCTTC. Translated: CASSQDQGDKGTF.

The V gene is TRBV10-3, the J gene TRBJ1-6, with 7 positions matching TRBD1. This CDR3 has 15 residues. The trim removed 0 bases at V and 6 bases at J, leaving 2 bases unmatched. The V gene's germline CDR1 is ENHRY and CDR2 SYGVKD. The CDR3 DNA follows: TGTGCCATCAGTGAGTCTCCAGGGGGTAATTCACCCCTCCACTTT. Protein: CAISESPGGNSPLHF.

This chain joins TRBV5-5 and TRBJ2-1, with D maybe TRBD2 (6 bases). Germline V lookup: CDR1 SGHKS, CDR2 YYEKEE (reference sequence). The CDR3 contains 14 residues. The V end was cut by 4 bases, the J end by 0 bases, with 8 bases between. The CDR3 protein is CASSAGPSYNEQFF. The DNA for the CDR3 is TGTGCCAGCAGCGCGGGACCCTCCTACAATGAGCAGTTCTTC.

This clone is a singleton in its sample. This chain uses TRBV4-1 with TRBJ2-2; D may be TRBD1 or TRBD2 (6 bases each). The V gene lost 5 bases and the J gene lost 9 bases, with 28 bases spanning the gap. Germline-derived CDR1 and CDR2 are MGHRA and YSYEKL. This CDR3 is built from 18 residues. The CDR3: CASSDTTRDTKLNWELFF. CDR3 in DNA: TGCGCCAGCAGCGACACTACGCGGGACACCAAATTAAATTGGGAGCTGTTTTTT.

The CDR3 DNA is TGTGCCAGCAGCTTAGCTGCAATCGGGAGCAATCAGCCCCAGCATTTT. It yields the protein CASSLAAIGSNQPQHF. The chain carries TRBV7-6 and TRBJ1-5, with D unclear. The CDR3 runs 16 residues. The V end lost 0 bases, the J end lost 1 base, and 10 bases lay between the germline ends. CDR1 and CDR2 from the germline V gene are SGHVS and FNYEAQ.

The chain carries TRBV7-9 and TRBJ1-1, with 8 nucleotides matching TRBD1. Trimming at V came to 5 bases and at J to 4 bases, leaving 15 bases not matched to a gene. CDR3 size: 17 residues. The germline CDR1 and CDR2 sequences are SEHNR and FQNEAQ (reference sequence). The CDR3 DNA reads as TGTGCCAGCAGCAAACAGGGGGATTTTCTCAGTCGCACTGAAGCTTTCTTT. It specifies CASSKQGDFLSRTEAFF.

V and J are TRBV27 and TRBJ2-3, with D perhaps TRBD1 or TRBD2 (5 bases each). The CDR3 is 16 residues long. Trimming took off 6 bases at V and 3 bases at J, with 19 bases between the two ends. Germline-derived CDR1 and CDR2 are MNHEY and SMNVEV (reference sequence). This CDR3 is CASSPQGRWGTDTQYF. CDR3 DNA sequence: TGTGCCAGCAGCCCCCAGGGACGTTGGGGGACAGATACGCAGTATTTT.

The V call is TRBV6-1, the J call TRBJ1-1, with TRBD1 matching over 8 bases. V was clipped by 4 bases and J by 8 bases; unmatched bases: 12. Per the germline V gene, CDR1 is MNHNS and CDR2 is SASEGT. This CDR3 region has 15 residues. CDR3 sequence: CASSARGQGFREAFF. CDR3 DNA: TGTGCCAGCAGTGCTCGAGGACAGGGTTTCAGGGAAGCTTTCTTT.

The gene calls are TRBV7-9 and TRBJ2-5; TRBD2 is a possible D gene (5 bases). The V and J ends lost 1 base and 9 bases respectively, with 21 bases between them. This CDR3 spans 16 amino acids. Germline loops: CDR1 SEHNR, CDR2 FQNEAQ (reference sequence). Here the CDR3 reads CASSLDLARGMWAQYF. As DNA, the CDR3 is TGTGCCAGCAGCTTAGATCTCGCTAGAGGGATGTGGGCCCAGTACTTC.